The clone carrying this T cell receptor beta chain occurred once. This sample is part of a study of blood T cell repertoires in COVID-19. In the authors' methods: Reference gene primer amplification gave estimated nucleated cell counts. Libraries were prepared by immunoSEQ multiplex PCR; TCRdb keeps only in-frame clonotypes and omits some of them. The V and J calls and the clone size are those of that table, but D and trimming were determined from the DNA. The table includes about 140,000 clones, over 80% detected once. In germline, CDR1 is SGDLS, CDR2 YYNGEE. V lost 3 bases and J lost 6; bases outside the gene matches: 6. The CDR3 extends over 16 amino acids.

The TCR was taken from a man in his 70s who had been exposed to COVID-19. The chain employs TRBV9 and TRBJ2-1, with 13 bases fitting TRBD2. The sample consisted of PBMCs or T cells enriched from blood (not recorded which). The CDR3 DNA is TGTGCCAGCAGCGCACTAGCGGGGGGGCAGATCAATGAGCAGTTCTTC. This encodes CASSALAGGQINEQFF.